This record covers a single T cell receptor (beta chain). What it recognizes is unknown. Per the germline V gene, CDR1 is SGHRS and CDR2 is YFSETQ. The CDR3 sequence is 12 residues long. Between the trimmed V and J ends, which lost 5 bases and 7 bases, there was a span of 7 bases. This record belongs to a study of T cell responses to AZD1222 COVID-19 vaccine. Study-wide results and caveats: Spike-wide vaccine-associated CD4 TCRs dominated at 160-218 and 743-854. Reports say nearly half of spike-specific TCRs go after unmutated variant regions. Spike-specific TCR breadth and depth rose after two AZD1222 doses.

Sequencing was performed with immunoSEQ multiplex PCR; in TCRdb, only in-frame clones are kept and a portion is missing. The profile covers 150,000 to 180,000 clones, with roughly nine tenths appearing a single time and 3% to 3.5% taken by the ten largest. The receptor comes from an adult in good health. The chain joins TRBV5-1 to TRBJ1-6; maybe TRBD1 (6 bases). This specimen consisted of peripheral blood, obtained on day 0 of AZD1222 vaccination. In DNA form, the CDR3 reads TGCGCCAGCAGGCAGGGGAATTCACCCCTCCACTTT. It is translated as CASRQGNSPLHF.